Given below is one TCR beta chain in context. This record belongs to a study of control samples from healthy donors and cancer patients. The CDR3 sequence is 11 residues long. CDR1 and CDR2 (germline): ENHRY, SYGVKD. Trimming took 4 bases from V and 3 from J, leaving 4 bases between them. This table comes from immunoSEQ multiplex PCR, and its TCRdb copy is limited to in-frame clones, with some not included. The sample holds about 130,000 clones, roughly 92% seen once. The sequenced material came from PBMCs. V is TRBV10-3 and J is TRBJ2-7; D uncertain. The sequence was obtained from a man of 80 years or more with head and neck cancer. CDR3 sequence: CAISGSYEQYF. CDR3 sequence (DNA): TGTGCCATCAGTGGCAGCTACGAGCAGTACTTC.